The clone carrying this T cell receptor beta chain is judged medium-sized. Antigen: not known. The record originates from a study of vaccination and CD4 T cells after COVID-19. With 3 bases removed from V and 8 bases from J, the gap between germline ends came to 13 bases. This CDR3 spans 12 amino acids. Germline V gene data show CDR1 as GTSNPN and CDR2 as SVGIG (reference sequence). An Oncomine TCR Beta short-read assay was used to sequence the DNA from cultured CD4+ T cells. TCRdb re-called the PCR reads through MiXCR, storing one row per CDR3 protein. The data show 6,500 to 9,500 distinct CDR3 sequences, roughly 56% seen once. Described treatment: approximately 9-day PBMC culture with coronavirus spike peptide pools or control peptides (ViraFEST assay). About 1.9 million PBMCs went into each well for culture with 8.5 to 10 IU/ml IL-2 and about 9.9 ug/ml peptide pools.

The source is a human donor who had recovered from COVID-19. The material sequenced was CD4+ T cells from blood, cultured in vitro. The chain links TRBV30 to TRBJ1-1, with D possibly matching TRBD1 (6 bases). Written as DNA, the CDR3 is TGTGCCTGGAGCGAACAAACAGGGGAAGCTTTCTTT. This codes for CAWSEQTGEAFF.